One sample yielded the 3 T cell receptor beta chains listed below, sequenced in a study of cytomegalovirus exposure and HLA in healthy donors. Vbeta (60) and Jbeta (13) primers were used in the PCR. Assay used: immunoSEQ multiplex PCR; TCRdb lists only in-frame clones, some missing. The sample table includes 55,000 or so clones. The sample taken for sequencing was PBMCs. The receptors derive from a woman aged 30 to 39 in good health and CMV-seropositive.

The chain recombines TRBV30 with TRBJ1-4, with D perhaps matching TRBD1 (5 bases). CDR1 is GTSNPN, CDR2 SVGIG, per germline (reference sequence). The length of the CDR3 is 12 residues. The V and J ends lost 5 bases and 5 bases respectively, with 9 bases between them. The CDR3 DNA is TGTGCCTGGGAATACAGGAATGAAAAACTGTTTTTT. It is translated as CAWEYRNEKLFF.

This chain connects TRBV29-1 to TRBJ2-1, with a possible D match to TRBD1 (6 bases). The V gene lost 7 bases and the J gene lost 5 bases, with 12 bases spanning the gap. There are 12 residues in the CDR3. In germline, CDR1 is SQVTM, CDR2 ANQGSEA. In DNA form, the CDR3 reads TGCAGCGGAAGGACAGACGACAATGAGCAGTTCTTC. The encoded protein is CSGRTDDNEQFF.

A note on this clone: The junction departs from germline at one end; a sequencing error may be responsible. The chain uses TRBV18 and TRBJ1-1; tentatively, D is TRBD1 (5 bases). The V gene's germline CDR1 is KGHSH and CDR2 LQKENI. This CDR3 is built from 13 residues. The DNA for the CDR3 is TGTGCCAGCTCACAGGGGTTGAACACTGAAGATTTCTTT. This gives the protein CASSQGLNTEDFF. The variable domain in full, with the rest retrieved from reference TRBV18 and TRBJ1-1, is NAGVMQNPRHLVRRRGQEARLRCSPMKGHSHVYWYRQLPEEGLKFMVYLQKENIIDESGMPKERFSAEFPKEGPSILRIQQVVRGDSAAYFCASSQGLNTEDFFGQGTRLTVV.